The following is a T cell receptor (beta chain) sequence with its context. This record belongs to a study of blood T cell repertoires in COVID-19. The table came from immunoSEQ multiplex PCR; TCRdb's copy has only in-frame clones and leaves some out. The sample shows under 200,000 clones, around 84% of them seen only once. The source is a man aged 30 to 39 with active or convalescent COVID-19. Sequenced material: peripheral blood.

The CDR3 region has the DNA TGCGCCAGCAGCCCCGCAGGGGCCGGAAACACCATATATTTT. Protein product: CASSPAGAGNTIYF. The genes are TRBV5-1 and TRBJ1-3; TRBD1 might be the D (6 bases). This CDR3 is built from 14 residues. Germline V gives CDR1 SGHRS, CDR2 YFSETQ. V shed 4 bases and J shed 4 bases, with 12 bases lying between them.